This T cell receptor (beta chain) comes out of a study of T cells in Graves' hyperthyroidism and ophthalmopathy. The CDR3 spans 14 residues. V lost 3 bases, J lost 5 bases, and 13 bases lay in between. CDR1 is MNHEY, CDR2 SMNVEV, per germline (reference sequence). Authors of the study amplified TCR beta CDR3 regions from RNA transcripts. In the first-round RT-PCR of the TCR CDR3, the HTBI primer set was used. MiXCR, applied by TCRdb to the multiplex PCR reads, yields one record per CDR3 protein. The data hold more than 500,000 distinct CDR3 sequences, with roughly 14% observed a single time. Many counts were recorded for this clonotype.

The source is a woman aged 40 to 49 with Graves' ophthalmopathy. The sequencing sample was made of blood. This rearrangement joins TRBV27 to TRBJ1-2, with TRBD1 as a possible D gene (6 bases). CDR3 coding DNA: TGTGCCAGCAGTTTTAATCAGGGGATTTATGGCTACACCTTC. Protein: CASSFNQGIYGYTF.